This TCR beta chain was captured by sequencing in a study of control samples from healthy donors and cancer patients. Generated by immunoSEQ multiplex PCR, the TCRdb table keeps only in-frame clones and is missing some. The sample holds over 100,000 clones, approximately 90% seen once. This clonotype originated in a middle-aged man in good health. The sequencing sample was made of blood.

The CDR3 spells CASSSAAGGYTF. The DNA for the CDR3 is TGTGCCAGCAGCTCAGCGGCGGGTGGCTACACCTTC. The chain joins TRBV27 to TRBJ1-2; D uncertain. The CDR3 is 12 residues long. Germline V CDR1 and CDR2: MNHEY, SMNVEV (reference sequence). V was shortened by 6 bases and J by 7 bases, with 12 bases between the two germline ends.